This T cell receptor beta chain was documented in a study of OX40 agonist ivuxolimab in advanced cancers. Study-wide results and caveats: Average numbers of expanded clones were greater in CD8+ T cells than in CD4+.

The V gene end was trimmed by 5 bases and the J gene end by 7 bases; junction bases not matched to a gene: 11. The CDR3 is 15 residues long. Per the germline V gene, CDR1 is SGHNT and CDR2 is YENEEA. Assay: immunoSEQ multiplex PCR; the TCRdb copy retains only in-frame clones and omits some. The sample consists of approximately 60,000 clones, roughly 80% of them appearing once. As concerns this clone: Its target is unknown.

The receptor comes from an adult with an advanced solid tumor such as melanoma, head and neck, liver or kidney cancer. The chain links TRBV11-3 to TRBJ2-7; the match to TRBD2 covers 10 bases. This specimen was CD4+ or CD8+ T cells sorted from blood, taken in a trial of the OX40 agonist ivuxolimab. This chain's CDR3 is CASSLSGRSSGEQYF. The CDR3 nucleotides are TGTGCCAGCAGCCTTAGCGGGAGGTCGTCCGGAGAGCAGTACTTC.